These 24 T cell receptor beta chains were all obtained from the same sample, sequenced in a study of blood T cell repertoires in COVID-19. Sequencing used immunoSEQ multiplex PCR; TCRdb keeps in-frame clones, though not all of them. The data contain about 200,000 clones, around 84% of them singletons. Sequenced input: peripheral blood. Receptor source: a human donor in a cohort sampled during active COVID-19.

The chain recombines TRBV2 with TRBJ1-2; D is uncertain. There are 11 residues in the CDR3. Germline CDR1 SNHLY, CDR2 FYNNEI. With 4 bases removed from V and 5 bases from J, the gap between germline ends came to 5 bases. CDR3: CASSVRYGYTF. CDR3 nucleotide sequence: TGTGCCAGCAGTGTCCGGTATGGCTACACCTTC.

The chain recombines TRBV5-1 with TRBJ1-6; D is uncertain. The CDR3 consists of 15 residues. Germline V gene sequence: CDR1 SGHRS, CDR2 YFSETQ. Deletions cut 2 bases from V and 4 bases from J, with 10 bases between. Written as DNA, the CDR3 is TGCGCCAGCAGCTTAGGTCCGACTTATAATTCACCCCTCCACTTT. It translates to CASSLGPTYNSPLHF.

The rearrangement joins TRBV20-1 to TRBJ2-1; D not certain. This CDR3 contains 10 residues. From germline, CDR1 is DFQATT and CDR2 SNEGSKA (reference sequence). Trimming cost V 7 bases and J 3 bases, with 4 bases left between them. In DNA form, the CDR3 reads TGCAGTGTTTACTACAATGAGCAGTTCTTC. It specifies CSVYYNEQFF.

J is TRBJ2-3 and V is TRBV10-3; 7 nucleotides agree with TRBD1. The CDR3 extends over 16 amino acids. Germline-derived CDR1 and CDR2 are ENHRY and SYGVKD. Trimming at V came to 2 bases and at J to 3 bases, leaving 8 bases not matched to a gene. This CDR3 is CAISEPGQPGTDTQYF. The DNA for the CDR3 is TGTGCCATCAGTGAGCCGGGACAGCCGGGGACAGATACGCAGTATTTT.

This clone has just a few counts. The rearrangement joins TRBV7-2 to TRBJ1-6; a weak D match, TRBD1 (5 bases). With 0 bases removed from V and 5 bases from J, the gap between germline ends came to 11 bases. There are 16 residues in the CDR3. From germline, CDR1 is SGHTA and CDR2 FQGNSA. CDR3 sequence reads: CASSLAYADNNSPLHF. The CDR3 coding sequence is TGTGCCAGCAGCTTAGCGTACGCGGACAATAATTCACCCCTCCACTTT.

The V call is TRBV5-6, the J call TRBJ2-2; 11 positions agree with TRBD2. The V gene's germline CDR1 is SGHDT and CDR2 YYEEEE. This CDR3 has 15 amino acids. With 2 bases clipped from V and 10 bases from J, the junction kept 7 bases outside the gene matches. The CDR3 coding sequence is TGTGCCAGCAGCTTACTGCTAGCGGGGGGTCCGGAGCTGTTTTTT. Translated: CASSLLLAGGPELFF.

The sample holds one count of this clone. This sequence joins TRBV18 and TRBJ1-3, with D possibly being TRBD1 (5 bases). The CDR3 runs to 16 residues. Trimming cost V 0 bases and J 0 bases, with 9 bases left between them. Germline V gene data show CDR1 as KGHSH and CDR2 as LQKENI. The CDR3, as DNA: TGTGCCAGCTCACCACCGGGGGGAAGCTCTGGAAACACCATATATTTT. Amino acid sequence: CASSPPGGSSGNTIYF.

The V gene is TRBV7-6, the J gene TRBJ2-1; 11 nucleotides match TRBD1. The CDR3 runs 16 residues. Germline lookup yields CDR1 SGHVS and CDR2 FNYEAQ. The ends lost 3 bases at V and 7 bases at J; junction bases unmatched: 8. CDR3 sequence reads: CASSLGGTGGRNEQFF. CDR3 nucleotides: TGTGCCAGCAGCTTGGGTGGGACAGGGGGAAGAAATGAGCAGTTCTTC.

The chain employs TRBV4-2 and TRBJ2-2; TRBD2 aligns across 14 bases. Trimming took 1 base from V and 6 from J; bases not matched to a gene: 1. The CDR3 covers 16 residues. The germline V gene has CDR1 LGHNA and CDR2 YNFKEQ. CDR3 loop: CASSQAGLAGAGELFF. CDR3 DNA: TGTGCCAGCAGCCAAGCGGGACTAGCGGGGGCCGGGGAGCTGTTTTTT.

The chain has TRBV27 and TRBJ2-7; TRBD1 agrees at 8 bases. Trimming at V came to 5 bases and at J to 6 bases, leaving 9 bases not matched to a gene. Germline CDR1 reads MNHEY; CDR2 reads SMNVEV (reference sequence). CDR3 length equals 14 residues. The CDR3 DNA sequence: TGTGCCAGCAGTAGAGGACAGGGAGTGGGCGAGCAGTACGTC. This codes for CASSRGQGVGEQYV.

V usage is TRBV7-2 and J usage is TRBJ2-3; 10 bases fit TRBD2. The J segment lost 5 bases and the V segment lost 4 bases, leaving 6 bases of the junction unmatched. The CDR3 is made up of 15 amino acids. Germline CDR1 and CDR2: SGHTA and FQGNSA. DNA for the CDR3: TGTGCCAGCAGCTCTAGCGGGAGTACGGGAGATACGCAGTATTTT. Translated, it gives CASSSSGSTGDTQYF.

The chain employs TRBV5-4 and TRBJ2-7, with 7 bases identical to TRBD1. The CDR3 is made up of 14 amino acids. Germline V gene sequence: CDR1 SGHNT, CDR2 YYREEE (reference sequence). V shed 4 bases and J 4 bases; nucleotides not matched to a gene: 8. The CDR3 DNA reads TGTGCCAGCAGCCGGGGTGGGACAGATTACGAGCAGTACTTC. This encodes CASSRGGTDYEQYF. The variable domain in full, with the rest retrieved from reference TRBV5-4 and TRBJ2-7, is ETGVTQSPTHLIKTRGQQVTLRCSSQSGHNTVSWYQQALGQGPQFIFQYYREEENGRGNFPPRFSGLQFPNYSSELNVNALELDDSALYLCASSRGGTDYEQYFGPGTRLTVT.

This clone was picked up a small number of times. This rearrangement joins TRBV30 to TRBJ1-2; 10 bases are a match to TRBD1. With 1 base clipped from V and 7 bases from J, the junction kept 6 bases outside the gene matches. The CDR3 is 14 residues long. The germline CDR1 and CDR2 sequences are GTSNPN and SVGIG (reference sequence). The CDR3 loop reads CAWSEGTGVGGYTF. The DNA for the CDR3 is TGTGCCTGGAGTGAGGGGACAGGGGTCGGTGGCTACACCTTC.

The chain is built from TRBV18 and TRBJ1-2, with D possibly matching TRBD1 (6 bases). The CDR3 totals 13 residues. Germline V gene sequence: CDR1 KGHSH, CDR2 LQKENI. V lost 2 bases and J 6 bases, leaving 10 bases between the germline ends. In DNA form, the CDR3 reads TGTGCCAGCTCACCATACAGGGCTAATGGCTACACCTTC. Amino acid sequence: CASSPYRANGYTF.

The chain carries TRBV27 and TRBJ2-7, with 8 bases aligning to TRBD1. The length of the CDR3 is 16 residues. After removal of 6 bases from V and 1 base from J, the junction contained 11 bases not matched to a gene. CDR1 is MNHEY and CDR2 is SMNVEV in the germline V gene (reference sequence). DNA for the CDR3: TGTGCCAGCAGGCCGTCAAGGACAGGGAATTCCTACGAGCAGTACTTC. Translated: CASRPSRTGNSYEQYF.

V is TRBV5-8 and J is TRBJ1-5; D is unclear. Germline assignment: CDR1 SGHTS and CDR2 YDEGEE. With 0 bases removed from V and 7 bases from J, the gap between germline ends came to 8 bases. The CDR3 is 13 amino acids. This CDR3 is CASSLVREQPQHF. CDR3 nucleotides: TGTGCCAGCAGCTTGGTGAGGGAGCAGCCCCAGCATTTT.

This chain joins TRBV3-1 (or the pseudogene TRBV3-2) and TRBJ1-6; TRBD1 might be the D (6 bases). CDR1 and CDR2 from the germline V gene are LGHDT and YNNKEL (reference sequence). V was pared by 9 bases and J by 7 bases, with 19 bases between. The CDR3 is made up of 15 amino acids. In DNA form, the CDR3 reads TGTGCCAGTTGCCCAGGGGCCTTGATGAATTCACCCCTCCACTTT. Translated: CASCPGALMNSPLHF.

The chain uses TRBV7-9 and TRBJ2-3, with D possibly being TRBD2 (6 bases). V gave up 5 bases and J gave up 0 bases, with 18 bases separating them. The CDR3 loop spans 17 amino acids. The germline CDR1 and CDR2 sequences are SEHNR and FQNEAQ (reference sequence). This chain's CDR3 is CASSLRRASPSTDTQYF. The CDR3 nucleotides are TGTGCCAGCAGCCTTAGGAGGGCTAGCCCTAGCACAGATACGCAGTATTTT.

As for this clone: One junction end disagrees with the germline gene, perhaps due to a read error. The chain employs TRBV7-7 and TRBJ2-3; D uncertain. CDR1 and CDR2 (germline): SSHAT, FNYEAQ (reference sequence). The CDR3 has 14 amino acids. The chain's CDR3 is CASSLGASTDTQYF. In DNA, the CDR3 is TGTGCTAGCAGCTTAGGCGCCAGCACAGATACGCAGTATTTT.

The CDR3 bases are TGTGCCAGCAGCCAGGGAGTTGGTGGCTACACCTTC. Amino acid sequence: CASSQGVGGYTF. V and J are TRBV14 and TRBJ1-2; D is ambiguous. The CDR3 is made up of 12 amino acids. Per the germline V gene, CDR1 is SGHDN and CDR2 is FVKESK. Trimming stripped 3 bases from V and 7 bases from J, with 9 bases between.

This clone has just one count. This chain uses TRBV7-8 with TRBJ2-5; D is possibly TRBD2 (6 bases). V lost 6 bases to trimming and J lost 5 bases, with 16 bases between them. CDR1 and CDR2 from the germline V gene are SGHVS and FQNEAQ. The CDR3 has 14 amino acids. The DNA of the CDR3 is TGTGCCAGCAGACTCCTCGGACTAATGGAGACCCAGTACTTC. It specifies CASRLLGLMETQYF.

This chain links TRBV5-1 with TRBJ2-7; 11 bases fit TRBD2. Trimming at V came to 1 base and at J to 6 bases, leaving 6 bases not matched to a gene. Germline CDR1 SGHRS, CDR2 YFSETQ. The CDR3 has 15 residues. The CDR3 region has the DNA TGCGCCAGCAGCTTGACTCTACTAGCGGGAGCCGAGCAGTACTTC. Protein: CASSLTLLAGAEQYF.

V is TRBV28 and J is TRBJ2-7; TRBD1 matches at 10 bases. This CDR3 contains 15 residues. Germline CDR1 MDHEN, CDR2 SYDVKM. V lost 4 bases and J lost 6; bases outside the gene matches: 9. The CDR3 region is CASSSPGTGASEQYF. Written as DNA, the CDR3 is TGTGCCAGCAGTTCCCCTGGGACAGGGGCCTCCGAGCAGTACTTC.

In this sample, this clone turned up a few times. The chain recombines TRBV5-1 with TRBJ2-7; D may be TRBD1 (5 bases). This CDR3 spans 16 amino acids. Germline V gene lookup returns CDR1 SGHRS and CDR2 YFSETQ. Between the trimmed V and J ends, which lost 0 bases and 5 bases, there was a span of 18 bases. CDR3 sequence: CASSLEGYPNSDEQYV. The DNA of the CDR3 is TGCGCCAGCAGCTTGGAGGGGTACCCCAATTCTGACGAGCAGTACGTC.